The rows below give T cell receptor beta chains drawn from one sample of a study of T cell repertoires in cytomegalovirus infection. The antigens of these receptors remain unknown. MiXCR was run by TCRdb on the reads, yielding one entry per CDR3 protein. The data show 700,000 to 900,000 distinct CDR3 sequences, 25% to 35% seen once. This specimen consisted of cultured CD8+ T cells from PBMCs, obtained from culture after CMV antigen stimulation. These receptors were taken from a human donor in good health (CMV status not recorded). Some clones in this sample may be carry-over from other donors' samples. Both conserved end residues are part of each CDR3. D genes are given only for firm matches. Clone size is stated in some rows and not others, as once, few, many or a class when expanded.

clone size: -; J gene: TRBJ1-1; V gene: TRBV4-1; D gene: TRBD1; CDR3 DNA: TGCGCCAGCAGCCAAGAAAGTCAGGGGGGCACTGAAGCTTTCTTT; CDR3 protein: CASSQESQGGTEAFF
clone size: -; J gene: TRBJ1-2; V gene: TRBV14; D gene: -; CDR3 DNA: TGTGCCAGCAGCCAAGGAGGAGGGGACGGCTACACCTTC; CDR3 protein: CASSQGGGDGYTF
clone size: many; J gene: TRBJ2-5; V gene: TRBV7-6; D gene: TRBD1; CDR3 DNA: TGTGCCAGCAGCAACCTTGACAGGGGACTTACCCGAGAGACCCAGTACTTC; CDR3 protein: CASSNLDRGLTRETQYF
clone size: few; J gene: TRBJ1-2; V gene: TRBV10-2; D gene: -; CDR3 DNA: TGCGCCAGCAGTGAGACAGTAAAACCGACCTTCAACTATGGCTACACCTTC; CDR3 protein: CASSETVKPTFNYGYTF
clone size: -; J gene: TRBJ1-2; V gene: TRBV2; D gene: -; CDR3 DNA: TGTGCCAGCAGTGGATGGGTTGGGGACGGTGACTATGGCTACACCTTC; CDR3 protein: CASSGWVGDGDYGYTF
clone size: -; J gene: TRBJ1-1; V gene: TRBV7-3; D gene: -; CDR3 DNA: TGTGCCAGCAGCTTCGTGGGGCGGAACACTGAAGCTTTCTTT; CDR3 protein: CASSFVGRNTEAFF
clone size: few; J gene: TRBJ1-1; V gene: TRBV10-3; D gene: -; CDR3 DNA: TGTGCCATCAGTGAGTCGTCAGGGCTGAGGACTGAAGCTTTCTTT; CDR3 protein: CAISESSGLRTEAFF
clone size: -; J gene: TRBJ2-5; V gene: TRBV19; D gene: -; CDR3 DNA: TGTGCCAGTAGTAGTGTCACGAGGGAGACCCAGTACTTC; CDR3 protein: CASSSVTRETQYF
clone size: many; J gene: TRBJ2-3; V gene: TRBV7-2; D gene: TRBD2; CDR3 DNA: TGTGCCAGCAGCCCCTTAGCGGGGGGGCCCACAGATACGCAGTATTTT; CDR3 protein: CASSPLAGGPTDTQYF
clone size: -; J gene: TRBJ2-2; V gene: TRBV7-6; D gene: -; CDR3 DNA: TGTGCTAGCAGCCCTAGCCCTGCTGACACCGGGGAGCTGTTTTTT; CDR3 protein: CASSPSPADTGELFF
clone size: -; J gene: TRBJ2-3; V gene: TRBV10-3; D gene: TRBD2; CDR3 DNA: TGTGCCATCAGCGGGGCTAGCGGGGACACAGATACGCAGTATTTT; CDR3 protein: CAISGASGDTDTQYF
clone size: few; J gene: TRBJ2-3; V gene: TRBV10-3; D gene: TRBD2; CDR3 DNA: TGTGCCATCAGTGACGCTAGCGGCAGATCCACAGATACGCAGTATTTT; CDR3 protein: CAISDASGRSTDTQYF
clone size: -; J gene: TRBJ1-2; V gene: TRBV14; D gene: -; CDR3 DNA: TGTGCCAGCAGCCAAGGGTACAGCCCAACGGATGGCGACACCTTC; CDR3 protein: CASSQGYSPTDGDTF
clone size: -; J gene: TRBJ2-2; V gene: TRBV5-1; D gene: TRBD1; CDR3 DNA: TGCGCCAGCAGCTTGGCAGGGGGCTTGGACACCGGGGAGCTGTTTTTT; CDR3 protein: CASSLAGGLDTGELFF
clone size: many; J gene: TRBJ2-5; V gene: TRBV7-9; D gene: -; CDR3 DNA: TGTGCCAGCAGCTTAGGGGACTTCCCTTCCGAAGAGACCCAGTACTTC; CDR3 protein: CASSLGDFPSEETQYF
clone size: once; J gene: TRBJ2-1; V gene: TRBV19; D gene: TRBD2; CDR3 DNA: TGTGCCAGTAGTTCACCACTAAGCGGGGGAGGGTACAATGAGCAGTTCTTC; CDR3 protein: CASSSPLSGGGYNEQFF
clone size: few; J gene: TRBJ1-2; V gene: TRBV7-8; D gene: -; CDR3 DNA: TGTGCCAGCAGCCCCACGGGGGGGGGCGTCTATGGCTACACCTTC; CDR3 protein: CASSPTGGGVYGYTF
clone size: few; J gene: TRBJ2-1; V gene: TRBV7-9; D gene: -; CDR3 DNA: TGTGCCAGCAGCTTAACAGGGAGAGCCTTCTACAATGAGCAGTTCTTC; CDR3 protein: CASSLTGRAFYNEQFF
clone size: few; J gene: TRBJ2-1; V gene: TRBV12-3/TRBV12-4; D gene: -; CDR3 DNA: TGTGCCAGCAGTCTCGGGGACCCCAATGAGCAGTTCTTC; CDR3 protein: CASSLGDPNEQFF
clone size: few; J gene: TRBJ1-6; V gene: TRBV2; D gene: -; CDR3 DNA: TGTGCCAGCAGTGGTAGGGCCCAAGCCGGTAATTCACCCCTCCACTTT; CDR3 protein: CASSGRAQAGNSPLHF
clone size: -; J gene: TRBJ2-5; V gene: TRBV29-1; D gene: TRBD1; CDR3 DNA: TGCAGCGTTGAAGCCTCCGGGACAGGGGAGACCCAGTACTTC; CDR3 protein: CSVEASGTGETQYF
clone size: few; J gene: TRBJ1-6; V gene: TRBV6-1; D gene: -; CDR3 DNA: TGTGCCAGCAGTGCTGTACAACCTACAGGGCGGACCTTTAATTCACCCCTCCACTTT; CDR3 protein: CASSAVQPTGRTFNSPLHF
clone size: -; J gene: TRBJ1-1; V gene: TRBV11-2; D gene: -; CDR3 DNA: TGTGCCAGCAGCTTATGGGGGGCACCCAACACTGAAGCTTTCTTT; CDR3 protein: CASSLWGAPNTEAFF
clone size: many; J gene: TRBJ2-2; V gene: TRBV7-3; D gene: -; CDR3 DNA: TGTGCCAGCAGCTTAACGATGGGCACCGGGGAGCTGTTTTTT; CDR3 protein: CASSLTMGTGELFF
clone size: few; J gene: TRBJ1-5; V gene: TRBV20-1; D gene: TRBD1; CDR3 DNA: TGCAGTGCTAGACCCAGGGGGCATCAGCCCCAGCATTTT; CDR3 protein: CSARPRGHQPQHF
clone size: -; J gene: TRBJ2-1; V gene: TRBV18; D gene: TRBD2; CDR3 DNA: TGTGCCAGTCTACGTAGCGGGGGATCAAATGAGCAGTTCTTC; CDR3 protein: CASLRSGGSNEQFF
clone size: -; J gene: TRBJ2-2; V gene: TRBV29-1; D gene: TRBD2; CDR3 DNA: TGCAGCGTTGAAACCTTGACCGGGACTAGCGGGGGGTCCTTCACCGGGGAGCTGTTTTTT; CDR3 protein: CSVETLTGTSGGSFTGELFF
clone size: -; J gene: TRBJ1-6; V gene: TRBV19; D gene: -; CDR3 DNA: TGTGCCAGTAGTATAACCCGGGATTCACCCCTCCACTTT; CDR3 protein: CASSITRDSPLHF
clone size: -; J gene: TRBJ1-2; V gene: TRBV6-5; D gene: TRBD1; CDR3 DNA: TGTGCCAGCAGTTCTGACAGGGGGCGCGACCATGGCTACACCTTC; CDR3 protein: CASSSDRGRDHGYTF
clone size: -; J gene: TRBJ1-6; V gene: TRBV7-9; D gene: -; CDR3 DNA: TGTGCCAGCAGCTTAGATTTTGCGGGTCGACTTGGTTCACCCCTCCACTTT; CDR3 protein: CASSLDFAGRLGSPLHF
clone size: -; J gene: TRBJ2-1; V gene: TRBV7-6; D gene: TRBD1; CDR3 DNA: TGTGCTAGCAGCCCGGGACAGGGTTCTACTGAGCAGTTCTTC; CDR3 protein: CASSPGQGSTEQFF